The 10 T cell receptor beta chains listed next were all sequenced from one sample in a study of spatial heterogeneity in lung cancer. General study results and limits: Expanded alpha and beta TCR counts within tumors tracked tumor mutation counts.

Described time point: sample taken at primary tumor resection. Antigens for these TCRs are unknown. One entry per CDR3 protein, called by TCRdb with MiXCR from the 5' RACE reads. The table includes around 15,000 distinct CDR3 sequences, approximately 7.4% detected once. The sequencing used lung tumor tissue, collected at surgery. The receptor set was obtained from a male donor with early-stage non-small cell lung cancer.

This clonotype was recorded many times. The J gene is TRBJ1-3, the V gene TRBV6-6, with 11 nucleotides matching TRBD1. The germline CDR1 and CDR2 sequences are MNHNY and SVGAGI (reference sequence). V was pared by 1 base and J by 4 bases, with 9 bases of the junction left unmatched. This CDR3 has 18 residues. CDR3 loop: CASSYFSGQGARGNTIYF. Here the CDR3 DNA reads TGTGCCAGCAGTTACTTTTCTGGACAGGGGGCGCGAGGAAACACCATATATTTT.

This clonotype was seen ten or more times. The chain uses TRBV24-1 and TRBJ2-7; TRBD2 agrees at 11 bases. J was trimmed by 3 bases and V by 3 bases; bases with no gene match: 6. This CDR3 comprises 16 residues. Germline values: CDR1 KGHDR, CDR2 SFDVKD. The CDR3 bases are TGTGCCACCAGTGATATACGGACTAGCGGGTTCTACGAGCAGTACTTC. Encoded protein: CATSDIRTSGFYEQYF.

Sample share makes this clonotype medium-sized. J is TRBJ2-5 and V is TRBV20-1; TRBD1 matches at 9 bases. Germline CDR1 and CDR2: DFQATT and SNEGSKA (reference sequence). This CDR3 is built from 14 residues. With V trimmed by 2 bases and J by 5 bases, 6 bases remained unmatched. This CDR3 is CSARSGTGLETQYF. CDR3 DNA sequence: TGCAGTGCTAGAAGCGGGACAGGGTTGGAGACCCAGTACTTC.

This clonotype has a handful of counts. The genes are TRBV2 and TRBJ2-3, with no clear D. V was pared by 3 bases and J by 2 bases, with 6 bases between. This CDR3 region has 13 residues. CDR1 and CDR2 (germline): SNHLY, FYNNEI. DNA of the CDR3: TGTGCCAGCAGTGATGCTGTCACAGATACGCAGTATTTT. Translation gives CASSDAVTDTQYF.

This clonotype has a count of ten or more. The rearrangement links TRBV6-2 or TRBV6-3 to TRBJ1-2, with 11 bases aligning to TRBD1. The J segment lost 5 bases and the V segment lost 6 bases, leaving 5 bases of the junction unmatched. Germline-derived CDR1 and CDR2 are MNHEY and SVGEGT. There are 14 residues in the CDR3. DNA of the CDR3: TGTGCCAGCAGAGGACAGGGGGCGAAATATGGCTACACCTTC. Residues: CASRGQGAKYGYTF.

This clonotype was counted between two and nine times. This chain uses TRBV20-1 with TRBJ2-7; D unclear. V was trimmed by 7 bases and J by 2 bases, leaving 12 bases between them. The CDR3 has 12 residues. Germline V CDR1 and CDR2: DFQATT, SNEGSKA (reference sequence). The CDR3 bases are TGCAGTGGGGGTTACGGGCCCTACGAGCAGTACTTC. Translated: CSGGYGPYEQYF.

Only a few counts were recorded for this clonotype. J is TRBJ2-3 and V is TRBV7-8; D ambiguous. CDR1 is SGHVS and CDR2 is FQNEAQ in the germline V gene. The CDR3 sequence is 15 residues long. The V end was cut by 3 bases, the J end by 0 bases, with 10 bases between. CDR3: CASSFVAVSTDTQYF. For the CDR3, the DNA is TGTGCCAGCAGCTTCGTAGCTGTAAGCACAGATACGCAGTATTTT.

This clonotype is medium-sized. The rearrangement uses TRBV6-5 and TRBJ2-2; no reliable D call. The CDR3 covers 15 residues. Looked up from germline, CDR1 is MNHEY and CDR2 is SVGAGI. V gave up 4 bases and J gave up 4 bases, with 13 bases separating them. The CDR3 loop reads CASSFNRDLTGELFF. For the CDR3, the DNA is TGTGCCAGCAGTTTCAATCGAGACCTCACCGGGGAGCTGTTTTTT.

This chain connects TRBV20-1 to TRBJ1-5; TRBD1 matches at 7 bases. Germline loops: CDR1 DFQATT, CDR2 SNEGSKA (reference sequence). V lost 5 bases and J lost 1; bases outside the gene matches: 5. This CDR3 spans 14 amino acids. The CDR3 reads CSARTGWSNQPQHF. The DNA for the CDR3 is TGCAGTGCTCGGACAGGTTGGAGCAATCAGCCCCAGCATTTT.

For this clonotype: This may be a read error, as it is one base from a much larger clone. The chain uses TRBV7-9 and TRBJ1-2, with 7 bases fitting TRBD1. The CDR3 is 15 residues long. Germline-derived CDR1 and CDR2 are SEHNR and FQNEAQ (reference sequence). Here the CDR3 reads CASSLEAGGSYGYNF. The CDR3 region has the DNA TGTGCCAGCAGCTTAGAAGCAGGGGGGTCCTATGGCTACAACTTC.